The 6 T cell receptor beta chains given below trace back to one sample, sequenced in a study of beta chain features in type 1 diabetes. Every isolated RNA sample was fully reverse transcribed, so sequencing captured expressed TCRB transcripts. TCRdb's copy holds only in-frame clones and misses some; the assay was immunoSEQ multiplex PCR. The data contain 450,000 or so clones, more than 9.5% of them singletons. Sequencing was done on a sample of naive CD4+ T cells from blood. The origin of the receptors is a woman younger than 35 in good health.

This clone was detected a few times. The rearrangement uses TRBV30 and TRBJ2-3, with D unresolved. Trimming took off 0 bases at V and 7 bases at J, with 11 bases between the two ends. The CDR3 has 13 amino acids. Germline V lookup: CDR1 GTSNPN, CDR2 SVGIG (reference sequence). In DNA form, the CDR3 reads TGTGCCTGGAGTGTATATGGCCGATATACGCAGTATTTT. It encodes CAWSVYGRYTQYF.

The chain has TRBV6-5 and TRBJ2-1; D possibly corresponds to TRBD2 (6 bases). Trimming took off 4 bases at V and 4 bases at J, with 11 bases between the two ends. The V gene's germline CDR1 is MNHEY and CDR2 SVGAGI. The CDR3 has 14 residues. This CDR3 is CASSSGTGYNEQFF. CDR3 DNA sequence: TGTGCCAGCAGTTCCGGGACTGGGTACAATGAGCAGTTCTTC.

This clone was counted between two and nine times. The V and J genes are TRBV9 and TRBJ1-1, with 10 bases that match TRBD1. Germline CDR1 SGDLS, CDR2 YYNGEE. The V and J ends lost 5 bases and 4 bases, in that order; junction bases with no gene match: 2. The CDR3 totals 13 residues. The CDR3 is CASRGDRGTEAFF. For the CDR3, the DNA is TGTGCCAGCAGAGGGGACAGGGGCACTGAAGCTTTCTTT.

This clone was recorded a few times. V and J are TRBV27 and TRBJ2-7; maybe TRBD1 (6 bases). The CDR3 sequence is 18 residues long. Germline CDR1 reads MNHEY; CDR2 reads SMNVEV (reference sequence). The V gene lost 2 bases and the J gene lost 2 bases, with 22 bases spanning the gap. CDR3 sequence reads: CASSLNLQGHLGPYEQYV. The CDR3 DNA follows: TGTGCCAGCAGTTTAAATCTACAGGGCCACTTAGGCCCCTACGAGCAGTACGTC.

The V and J genes are TRBV2 and TRBJ1-6, with D possibly TRBD1 on 5 matching bases. The CDR3 covers 16 residues. Germline assignment: CDR1 SNHLY and CDR2 FYNNEI. Trimming took 8 bases from V and 9 from J, leaving 23 bases between them. This CDR3 reads CASGLRAGLLSSPLHF. The CDR3 nucleotides are TGTGCCAGCGGCCTCCGCGCAGGGCTATTGAGTTCACCCCTCCACTTT.

The gene calls are TRBV7-9 and TRBJ2-2, with 7 bases aligning to TRBD2. The CDR3 runs 15 residues. The J segment lost 3 bases and the V segment lost 4 bases, leaving 5 bases of the junction unmatched. The germline V gene encodes CDR1 SEHNR and CDR2 FQNEAQ (reference sequence). Written as DNA, the CDR3 is TGTGCCAGCAGCTCCCGCGCGGGAGACACCGGGGAGCTGTTTTTT. Its protein is CASSSRAGDTGELFF.